Each of the 32 T cell receptor beta chains below was sequenced from the same sample in a study of blood T cell repertoires in COVID-19. Profiling relied on immunoSEQ multiplex PCR, and the TCRdb table lists in-frame clones only, not all of them. Here the sample spans roughly 180,000 clones, 86% being singletons. The material sequenced was PBMCs or T cells enriched from blood (not recorded which). The receptors come from a woman younger than 45 who had recovered from COVID-19.

V usage is TRBV28 and J usage is TRBJ1-5, with no clear D. Trimming stripped 2 bases from V and 4 bases from J, with 9 bases between. Germline-derived CDR1 and CDR2 are MDHEN and SYDVKM. CDR3 length: 14 amino acids. The CDR3 protein is CASSLRGYNQPQHF. The CDR3 nucleotides are TGTGCCAGCAGTTTACGAGGGTATAATCAGCCCCAGCATTTT.

The chain uses TRBV15 and TRBJ1-2; 8 positions agree with TRBD1. Trimming took 4 bases from V and 4 from J; bases not matched to a gene: 5. Germline V gene data show CDR1 as LNHNV and CDR2 as YYDKDF (reference sequence). The CDR3 consists of 14 residues. The CDR3 protein is CATSNPDRAYGYTF. The CDR3 bases are TGTGCCACCAGCAACCCGGACAGGGCCTATGGCTACACCTTC.

This rearrangement joins TRBV28 to TRBJ1-1; the D gene is possibly TRBD1 (5 bases). Trimming shortened V by 7 bases and J by 5 bases, and 14 bases separated the two germline ends. This CDR3 is built from 13 residues. The germline gives CDR1 MDHEN, CDR2 SYDVKM. This CDR3 reads CASTTGSLTEAFF. Written as DNA, the CDR3 is TGTGCCAGCACCACAGGAAGTTTAACTGAAGCTTTCTTT.

This chain connects TRBV28 to TRBJ2-7; 8 bases agree with TRBD1. CDR1 and CDR2 (germline): MDHEN, SYDVKM. This CDR3 has 14 amino acids. The V segment lost 5 bases and the J segment 3 bases; nucleotides outside the gene matches: 6. The DNA of the CDR3 is TGTGCCAGCAGTCGGTTAACAGGGGGCTACGAGCAGTACTTC. This gives the protein CASSRLTGGYEQYF.

V gene TRBV6-4 combines with J gene TRBJ2-7; 10 nucleotides line up with TRBD2. The germline CDR1 and CDR2 sequences are MRHNA and SNTAGT. The CDR3 is 19 residues long. The V gene end was trimmed by 0 bases and the J gene end by 3 bases; junction bases not matched to a gene: 14. This CDR3 reads CASSDSLQREGLNHYEQYF. CDR3 sequence (DNA): TGTGCCAGCAGTGACTCTCTCCAGCGGGAGGGCTTGAACCACTACGAGCAGTACTTC.

V usage is TRBV7-2 and J usage is TRBJ2-2; 7 bases are shared with TRBD1. Trimming took 0 bases from V and 4 from J; bases not matched to a gene: 2. Germline V lookup: CDR1 SGHTA, CDR2 FQGNSA. The CDR3 length is 15 residues. In DNA form, the CDR3 reads TGTGCCAGCAGCTTAGCGCAGGGGGTCACCGGGGAGCTGTTTTTT. Translation: CASSLAQGVTGELFF.

V is TRBV7-9 and J is TRBJ2-2; 8 bases fit TRBD1. This CDR3 is built from 15 residues. The V gene's germline CDR1 is SEHNR and CDR2 FQNEAQ (reference sequence). The junction had 2 bases not matched to a gene; V was cut back by 4 bases and J by 1 base. DNA for the CDR3: TGTGCCAGCAGCTGGGACAGGAGGAACACCGGGGAGCTGTTTTTT. Translation: CASSWDRRNTGELFF.

V usage is TRBV6-5 and J usage is TRBJ2-7; 11 nucleotides agree with TRBD2. Germline lookup yields CDR1 MNHEY and CDR2 SVGAGI. The CDR3 runs 15 residues. With 6 bases clipped from V and 2 bases from J, the junction kept 6 bases outside the gene matches. CDR3 loop: CASRIAGGPPYEQYF. The CDR3 DNA reads as TGTGCCAGCAGAATAGCGGGAGGGCCCCCCTACGAGCAGTACTTC.

The genes are TRBV9 and TRBJ2-1, with 7 bases that match TRBD2. The CDR3 is 17 residues long. V was pared by 5 bases and J by 3 bases, with 14 bases of the junction left unmatched. Germline V gene data show CDR1 as SGDLS and CDR2 as YYNGEE. This CDR3 is CASSLNGRDYFYNEQFF. The CDR3 DNA sequence: TGTGCCAGCAGTCTGAATGGTCGGGACTACTTCTACAATGAGCAGTTCTTC. Full variable domain (remainder filled in from reference TRBV9 and TRBJ2-1): DSGVTQTPKHLITATGQRVTLRCSPRSGDLSVYWYQQSLDQGLQFLIQYYNGEERAKGNILERFSAQQFPDLHSELNLSSLELGDSALYFCASSLNGRDYFYNEQFFGPGTRLTVL.

The chain carries TRBV6-5 and TRBJ1-2; TRBD1 aligns across 10 bases. The J segment lost 5 bases and the V segment lost 6 bases, leaving 9 bases of the junction unmatched. Germline-derived CDR1 and CDR2 are MNHEY and SVGAGI. This CDR3 has 15 amino acids. In nucleotides, the CDR3 is TGTGCCAGCAGGGTGACAGGGGGCAACCAGTATGGCTACACCTTC. The encoded protein is CASRVTGGNQYGYTF.

The chain couples TRBV19 to TRBJ2-4, with 7 bases lining up with TRBD2. The CDR3 loop spans 14 amino acids. Trimming cost V 3 bases and J 8 bases; bases outside gene matches: 7. Germline assignment: CDR1 LNHDA and CDR2 SQIVND (reference sequence). CDR3 bases: TGTGCCAGTAGTATCCTTCGGGGGGTGGACATTCAGTACTTC. Encoded protein: CASSILRGVDIQYF.

The rearrangement joins TRBV28 to TRBJ1-1; D call uncertain. V was trimmed by 6 bases and J by 3 bases, leaving 14 bases between them. From germline, CDR1 is MDHEN and CDR2 SYDVKM. This CDR3 is built from 14 residues. The CDR3 DNA reads as TGTGCCAGCAGACACCATCCGTTGGACACTGAAGCTTTCTTT. It is translated as CASRHHPLDTEAFF.

The sample holds one count of this clone. V and J are TRBV18 and TRBJ1-1; D is ambiguous. The germline CDR1 and CDR2 sequences are KGHSH and LQKENI. The length of the CDR3 is 9 residues. V dropped 11 bases and J dropped 11 bases, with 12 bases sitting between them. The CDR3 region has the DNA TGTGCCCCCTATATTTGGGCTTTCTTT. This gives the protein CAPYIWAFF.

V gene TRBV7-9 combines with J gene TRBJ2-3; 9 nucleotides align to TRBD1. From germline, CDR1 is SEHNR and CDR2 FQNEAQ (reference sequence). The ends lost 5 bases at V and 4 bases at J; junction bases unmatched: 7. The CDR3 runs to 15 residues. CDR3 sequence: CASSTGTGSSDTQYF. The CDR3 region has the DNA TGTGCCAGCAGCACCGGGACAGGGTCTTCAGATACGCAGTATTTT.

This chain joins TRBV27 and TRBJ2-7; 8 positions agree with TRBD1. The CDR3 length is 12 residues. Germline CDR1 and CDR2: MNHEY and SMNVEV (reference sequence). The V and J ends lost 3 bases and 12 bases, in that order; junction bases with no gene match: 7. The CDR3 bases are TGTGCCAGCAGTTTCTTAACAGGGGGGATGTACTTC. Its translation: CASSFLTGGMYF.

V and J are TRBV5-1 and TRBJ2-7; TRBD1 matches at 8 bases. The CDR3 is made up of 15 amino acids. In germline, CDR1 is SGHRS, CDR2 YFSETQ. The J segment lost 0 bases and the V segment lost 0 bases, leaving 2 bases of the junction unmatched. The CDR3 loop is CASSLDRGTSYEQYF. Written as DNA, the CDR3 is TGCGCCAGCAGCTTGGACAGGGGGACCTCCTACGAGCAGTACTTC.

The chain has TRBV29-1 and TRBJ1-4; 10 positions match TRBD1. CDR1 and CDR2 (germline): SQVTM, ANQGSEA. With V trimmed by 7 bases and J by 3 bases, 8 bases remained unmatched. This CDR3 contains 15 residues. The CDR3 sequence is CSGRSGQGSNEKLFF. The CDR3 DNA is TGCAGCGGCCGATCGGGACAGGGGTCTAATGAAAAACTGTTTTTT.

This chain links TRBV20-1 with TRBJ2-5; TRBD1 might be the D (6 bases). Deletions cut 5 bases from V and 3 bases from J, with 7 bases between. This CDR3 is 11 amino acids long. Germline V gene lookup returns CDR1 DFQATT and CDR2 SNEGSKA (reference sequence). This CDR3 reads CSAHREETQYF. CDR3 nucleotide sequence: TGCAGTGCTCACAGGGAAGAGACCCAGTACTTC.

The chain links TRBV27 to TRBJ2-7; perhaps TRBD2 as D (6 bases). V was cut by 2 bases and J by 9 bases, with 11 bases left in between. The CDR3 has 12 residues. Germline V gene lookup returns CDR1 MNHEY and CDR2 SMNVEV (reference sequence). This CDR3 is CASSLGGYVQYF. CDR3 DNA sequence: TGTGCCAGCAGTTTAGGAGGGTATGTGCAGTACTTC.

The V and J genes are TRBV12-3 or TRBV12-4 and TRBJ2-7, with D possibly being TRBD2 (7 bases). Trimming shortened V by 6 bases and J by 6 bases, and 12 bases separated the two germline ends. This CDR3 is built from 12 residues. The CDR3 loop reads CASRQGGAEQYF. The CDR3 bases are TGTGCCAGCAGGCAAGGGGGGGCCGAGCAGTACTTC.

V gene TRBV11-1 combines with J gene TRBJ2-2, with 7 bases that match TRBD1. There are 14 residues in the CDR3. The junction had 3 bases not matched to a gene; V was cut back by 5 bases and J by 3 bases. The germline gives CDR1 SGHAT, CDR2 FQDESV (reference sequence). In DNA, the CDR3 is TGTGCCAGCAGCACGGGACAGTACACCGGGGAGCTGTTTTTT. Residues: CASSTGQYTGELFF.

In its sample, this clone was seen a few times. The chain is built from TRBV4-1 and TRBJ2-1; TRBD2 matches at 8 bases. Per the germline V gene, CDR1 is MGHRA and CDR2 is YSYEKL. V dropped 2 bases and J dropped 7; count of bases not matched to a gene: 13. CDR3 length: 17 residues. The CDR3 nucleotides are TGCGCCAGCAGCCAAAATGAAGGGCGGGAGGCTCGGAATGAGCAGTTCTTC. Translated: CASSQNEGREARNEQFF.

In this sample, this clone turned up once. V and J are TRBV9 and TRBJ1-3; TRBD1 might be the D (5 bases). V was pared by 0 bases and J by 2 bases, with 9 bases between. Germline CDR1 is SGDLS and CDR2 is YYNGEE. The CDR3 is 15 amino acids. The CDR3 loop reads CASSVAGNPGNTIYF. The DNA of the CDR3 is TGTGCCAGCAGCGTAGCAGGGAACCCTGGAAACACCATATATTTT.

This clone has only one observation. The J gene is TRBJ2-2, the V gene TRBV24-1, with a weak D call TRBD1 (5 bases). V was clipped by 7 bases and J by 3 bases, with 5 bases between them. The CDR3 is made up of 12 amino acids. From germline, CDR1 is KGHDR and CDR2 SFDVKD. The CDR3 spells CATRGDTGELFF. The CDR3, as DNA: TGTGCCACCAGAGGGGACACCGGGGAGCTGTTTTTT.

This chain uses TRBV4-1 with TRBJ2-1; a possible D gene is TRBD2 (5 bases). CDR1 and CDR2 from the germline V gene are MGHRA and YSYEKL. The CDR3 runs to 15 residues. V lost 6 bases and J 3 bases, leaving 15 bases between the germline ends. The DNA for the CDR3 is TGCGCCAGCAGTCGACCCGGCGGGTACTACAATGAGCAGTTCTTC. It encodes CASSRPGGYYNEQFF.

V is TRBV3-1 (or the pseudogene TRBV3-2) and J is TRBJ1-5; D uncertain. V dropped 2 bases and J dropped 5 bases, with 13 bases sitting between them. In germline, CDR1 is LGHDT, CDR2 YNNKEL (reference sequence). The CDR3 has 15 amino acids. This chain's CDR3 is CASSQRRRSDQPQHF. The CDR3, as DNA: TGTGCCAGCAGCCAACGTCGCAGGTCTGATCAGCCCCAGCATTTT.

This chain joins TRBV7-9 and TRBJ2-1; 7 bases align to TRBD2. Unmatched junction bases numbered 20, after V lost 7 bases and J lost 5 bases. The germline V gene encodes CDR1 SEHNR and CDR2 FQNEAQ (reference sequence). There are 18 residues in the CDR3. Written as DNA, the CDR3 is TGTGCCAGCAAGGTTGAACGGGGGGACCCACGTCGTGACAATGAGCAGTTCTTC. Amino acids: CASKVERGDPRRDNEQFF.

CDR3 DNA: TGTGCCAGCAGCCCCTACCTTGACACAGATACGCAGTATTTT. This codes for CASSPYLDTDTQYF. This rearrangement joins TRBV28 to TRBJ2-3; D not certain. V was shortened by 6 bases and J by 2 bases, with 12 bases between the two germline ends. CDR1 MDHEN and CDR2 SYDVKM come from the germline V gene. The CDR3 loop spans 14 amino acids.

The chain is built from TRBV27 and TRBJ2-7, with 7 bases lining up with TRBD2. The CDR3 is made up of 14 amino acids. J lost 4 bases, V lost 5 bases, and 8 bases had no gene match. Germline V lookup: CDR1 MNHEY, CDR2 SMNVEV (reference sequence). The CDR3 nucleotides are TGTGCCAGCAGTCCGGGAGGCAAACCTTACGAGCAGTACTTC. This sequence encodes CASSPGGKPYEQYF.

The chain has TRBV5-1 and TRBJ2-2; D perhaps matches TRBD2 (6 bases). The CDR3 is made up of 14 amino acids. V was shortened by 4 bases and J by 6 bases, with 13 bases between the two germline ends. The V gene's germline CDR1 is SGHRS and CDR2 YFSETQ. The CDR3 nucleotides are TGCGCCAGCAGCCCAGAGGGAGGAGCCGGGGAGCTGTTTTTT. This sequence encodes CASSPEGGAGELFF. Full variable domain (remainder filled in from reference TRBV5-1 and TRBJ2-2): KAGVTQTPRYLIKTRGQQVTLSCSPISGHRSVSWYQQTPGQGLQFLFEYFSETQRNKGNFPGRFSGRQFSNSRSEMNVSTLELGDSALYLCASSPEGGAGELFFGEGSRLTVL.

The rearrangement links TRBV29-1 to TRBJ2-7; D possibly corresponds to TRBD1 (6 bases). V dropped 0 bases and J dropped 4 bases, with 16 bases sitting between them. The CDR3 extends over 15 amino acids. Germline V gene sequence: CDR1 SQVTM, CDR2 ANQGSEA. For the CDR3, the DNA is TGCAGCGTTGAAGACGAACAGGGTGAAGAGTACGAGCAGTACTTC. It translates to CSVEDEQGEEYEQYF.

The chain recombines TRBV27 with TRBJ1-6; D is ambiguous. Trimming took 3 bases from V and 10 from J, leaving 13 bases between them. This CDR3 contains 14 residues. Germline V gene lookup returns CDR1 MNHEY and CDR2 SMNVEV (reference sequence). The CDR3 is CASSFGLQFSPLHF. CDR3 nucleotide sequence: TGTGCCAGCAGTTTCGGCCTACAGTTCTCACCCCTCCACTTT.